A selection of T cell receptor beta chains follows, all from one sample in a study of T cell repertoires in cytomegalovirus infection. TCRdb analysed the reads with MiXCR anew, one entry per CDR3 protein. The data hold around 450,000 distinct CDR3 sequences, with approximately 32% observed a single time. Input material: PBMCs. All receptors come from a human donor in good health (CMV status not recorded). Some clones in this sample may be carry-over from other donors' samples. Each CDR3 is given with its conserved first and last residue. The order of the fields is CDR3 length, V gene, J gene, D gene, clone size, CDR3 DNA, CDR3 protein. A D gene is named only where the DNA matches it firmly. Expanded clones are given a class, and other clones once, few, many or no size at all.

>15|TRBV7-2|TRBJ2-3|TRBD2|many
TGTGCCAGCAGCTTTCAGCGGGGTAGCACAGATACGCAGTATTTT
CASSFQRGSTDTQYF
>14|TRBV12-3/TRBV12-4|TRBJ1-1|.|many
TGTGCCAGCAGTCCCCCGGGGTTGGGCACTGAAGCTTTCTTT
CASSPPGLGTEAFF
>14|TRBV7-2|TRBJ1-2|.|.
TGTGCCAGCAGCCAAGGGTATGCCGCTGGGGGCTACACCTTC
CASSQGYAAGGYTF
>14|TRBV7-8|TRBJ2-5|.|many
TGTGCCAGCAGACCAATTCTCCTAGAGAGGGCCCAGTACTTC
CASRPILLERAQYF
>15|TRBV7-9|TRBJ1-4|TRBD1|many
TGTGCCAGCAGCTCAGGGGGCCTTGCTAATGAAAAACTGTTTTTT
CASSSGGLANEKLFF
>12|TRBV28|TRBJ1-4|.|many
TGTGCCAGCAGTCTCCCAAATGAAAAACTGTTTTTT
CASSLPNEKLFF
>11|TRBV10-3|TRBJ2-7|.|.
TGTGCCATCAGTGAGGACTACGAGCAGTACTTC
CAISEDYEQYF
>14|TRBV5-4|TRBJ2-7|.|few
TGTGCCAGCAGCTTGAACCAGGCCGAGTACGAGCAGTACTTC
CASSLNQAEYEQYF
>12|TRBV7-2|TRBJ2-7|TRBD2|many
TGTGCCAGCAGCTTTTGGGGGGGCGAGCAGTACTTC
CASSFWGGEQYF
>14|TRBV6-2/TRBV6-3|TRBJ2-3|.|few
TGTGCCAGCAGTTACTCGATTCTGGGAGATACGCAGTATTTT
CASSYSILGDTQYF